This T cell receptor (beta chain) emerged from a study of T cell repertoires in cytomegalovirus infection. This clonotype appeared many times. As yet, its antigen is unknown. This CDR3 comprises 17 residues. Trimming shortened V by 3 bases and J by 3 bases, and 21 bases separated the two germline ends. Germline V lookup: CDR1 LNHDA, CDR2 SQIVND (reference sequence). One entry per CDR3 protein results from TCRdb running MiXCR on the reads. The sample includes around 300,000 distinct CDR3 sequences, 20% to 30% of them seen just once. Material: cultured PBMCs, obtained from culture after CMV antigen stimulation. The clonotype was recovered from a human donor in good health (CMV status not recorded). Some clones in this sample may be carry-over from other donors' samples. The V gene is TRBV19, the J gene TRBJ2-7; TRBD2 might be the D (5 bases). For the CDR3, the DNA is TGTGCCAGTAGTATGAGGGTCACCCAGATGAAAGACTACGAGCAGTACTTC. Residues: CASSMRVTQMKDYEQYF.